Listed here is a single T cell receptor beta chain. Its antigen is as yet unknown. Sequencing was performed with immunoSEQ multiplex PCR; in TCRdb, only in-frame clones are kept and a portion is missing. The table lists some 2.1 million clones, approximately 94% of them singletons. This specimen belongs to a study of shared clonotypes between healthy human individuals. CDR1 SGDLS and CDR2 YYNGEE come from the germline V gene. This CDR3 contains 17 residues. V was trimmed by 4 bases and J by 4 bases, leaving 21 bases between them. Study results and limitations: The study found roughly 5% of naive CD4 clonotypes shared across four donors. Naive subsets generally exceeded memory subsets in estimated richness.

CD45RO-negative, CCR7-selected cells formed the naive CD8 fraction, which excluded terminally differentiated effector memory CD45RA+ cells. The healthy adult donors were HIV-negative and reported no recent acute infections or vaccinations. The rearrangement links TRBV9 to TRBJ2-1; no firm D call. This sequence originates from a man between 18 and 29 years old in good health. Sequencing input: naive CD8+ T cells sorted from blood. CDR3 protein: CASSPLERPNEYNEQFF. The DNA for the CDR3 is TGTGCCAGCAGCCCGCTCGAACGCCCAAACGAATACAATGAGCAGTTCTTC.